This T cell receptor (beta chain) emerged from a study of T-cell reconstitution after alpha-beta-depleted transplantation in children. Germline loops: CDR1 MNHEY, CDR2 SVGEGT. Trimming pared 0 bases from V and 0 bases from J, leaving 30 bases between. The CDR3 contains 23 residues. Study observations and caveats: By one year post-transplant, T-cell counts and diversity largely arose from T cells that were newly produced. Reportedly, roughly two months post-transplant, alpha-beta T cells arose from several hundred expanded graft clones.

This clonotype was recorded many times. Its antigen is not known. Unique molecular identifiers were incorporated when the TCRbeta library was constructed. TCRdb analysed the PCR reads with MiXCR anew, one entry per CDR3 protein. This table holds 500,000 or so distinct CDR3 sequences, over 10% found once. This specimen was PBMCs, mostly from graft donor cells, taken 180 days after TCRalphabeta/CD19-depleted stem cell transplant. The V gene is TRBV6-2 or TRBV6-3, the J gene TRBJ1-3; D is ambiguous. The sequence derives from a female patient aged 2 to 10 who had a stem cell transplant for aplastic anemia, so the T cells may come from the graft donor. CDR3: CASSYSIINGQLKPNFSGNTIYF. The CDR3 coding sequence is TGTGCCAGCAGTTACTCGATCATAAATGGTCAGCTAAAGCCTAACTTCTCTGGAAACACCATATATTTT.